The source of this TCR beta chain is a study of blood T cell repertoires in COVID-19. Across the whole study: There were acute and convalescent COVID-19 samples, and they came from the United States, Italy and Spain.

Per the authors' pipeline: Reference gene primer amplification yielded estimated nucleated cell counts. The data were produced by immunoSEQ multiplex PCR, yet TCRdb's version contains in-frame clones alone and is incomplete. The DNA was the basis for D and trimming; V, J and clone size are from that table. The repertoire holds over 350,000 clones, with 90% to 95% as singletons. Assignments of participants to cohorts depended upon their own reported clinical history. No more than 2 weeks before study entry, exposed participants had met a case of COVID-19. The sample was PBMCs or T cells enriched from blood (not recorded which). The receptor was derived from a woman in her thirties or forties who had been exposed to COVID-19.

The CDR3 DNA is TGCAGCGTTGCGGGACAGGGAGGGGGAGAGACCCAGTACTTC. This gives the protein CSVAGQGGGETQYF. J is TRBJ2-5 and V is TRBV29-1, with TRBD1 identical over 9 bases. CDR3 length: 14 residues. Trimming removed 4 bases from V and 4 bases from J; junction bases left unmatched: 7. The germline CDR1 and CDR2 sequences are SQVTM and ANQGSEA.